Here is one T cell receptor beta chain with its context. Its target is not known. This sample is drawn from a study of shared clonotypes between healthy human individuals. Study findings and constraints: Across subsets, estimated richness was generally greater for naive than for memory populations. The donor pool, a small one, limited the genetic and exposure-history diversity represented. Between a few donors, naive CD4 clonotypes were shared at a level of about 5%.

Under the authors' procedure: Sequence data from immunoSEQ were junction-only and lacked quality scores; consequently, filtering differed. The protocol was immunoSEQ multiplex PCR, while the TCRdb copy is restricted to in-frame clones and leaves out a portion. V and J calls and clone size are given by that table; D and trimming were obtained from the DNA. The profile covers about 1 million clones, with more than 65% appearing a single time and roughly 1.5% taken by the ten largest. Trimming took 4 bases from V and 1 from J, leaving 10 bases between them. CDR3 length: 13 amino acids. Germline CDR1 and CDR2: GTSNPN and SVGIG (reference sequence).

The rearrangement uses TRBV30 and TRBJ2-5, with a weak D call TRBD1 (6 bases). Source material: memory CD4+ T cells sorted from blood. Subset specified: CD45RA-negative fraction. The receptor comes from a man between 18 and 35 years old in good health. This CDR3 is CAWTQGTQETQYF. CDR3 sequence (DNA): TGTGCCTGGACGCAGGGGACCCAAGAGACCCAGTACTTC.